The rows below give T cell receptor beta chains drawn from one sample of a study of blood T cell repertoires in COVID-19. The protocol was immunoSEQ multiplex PCR, while the TCRdb copy is restricted to in-frame clones and leaves out a portion. The top ten clones hold around an eighth of a sample with more than 150,000 clones, 80% of them seen once. Sequencing input: PBMCs or T cells enriched from blood (not recorded which). The receptors derive from a man aged 55 to 70 who had been exposed to COVID-19. The conserved cysteine and the conserved F or W are not part of the CDR3 here. Each record gives: J gene, clone size, V gene, CDR3 protein. Clone sizes are given selectively: once, few, many, or a class where the clone is expanded.

j_call: TRBJ2-7
clone_size: NA
v_call: TRBV30
cdr3_aa: AWTKGQGGYYEQY

j_call: TRBJ2-7
clone_size: NA
v_call: TRBV3-1/TRBV3-2
cdr3_aa: ASSRRTGGTYEQY

j_call: TRBJ2-3
clone_size: NA
v_call: TRBV11-2
cdr3_aa: ASSPGAATDTQY

j_call: TRBJ1-6
clone_size: NA
v_call: TRBV30
cdr3_aa: ACTNLQGNNSPLH

j_call: TRBJ2-1
clone_size: NA
v_call: TRBV19
cdr3_aa: ASRQGLAGPTGEQF

j_call: TRBJ1-3
clone_size: NA
v_call: TRBV9
cdr3_aa: ASSVLQDRGVSGNTIY

j_call: TRBJ2-2
clone_size: NA
v_call: TRBV7-8
cdr3_aa: ASSLVAGFNTGELF

j_call: TRBJ2-7
clone_size: NA
v_call: TRBV28
cdr3_aa: ASSLGSSGVREQY

j_call: TRBJ2-3
clone_size: NA
v_call: TRBV15
cdr3_aa: ATSSHRGLTDTQY

j_call: TRBJ2-7
clone_size: NA
v_call: TRBV6-5
cdr3_aa: ASWDRFGEQY

j_call: TRBJ2-7
clone_size: NA
v_call: TRBV9
cdr3_aa: ASSVALARSYEQY

j_call: TRBJ2-7
clone_size: few
v_call: TRBV27
cdr3_aa: ASSWTGGLSYEQY

j_call: TRBJ1-3
clone_size: NA
v_call: TRBV10-3
cdr3_aa: AISGTAGGSGNTIY

j_call: TRBJ1-2
clone_size: NA
v_call: TRBV24-1
cdr3_aa: ATSDPGRAQLGYT

j_call: TRBJ1-1
clone_size: few
v_call: TRBV14
cdr3_aa: ASSLRTGGMNTEAF

j_call: TRBJ2-7
clone_size: few
v_call: TRBV5-6
cdr3_aa: ASSTRVTQSSYEQY

j_call: TRBJ1-6
clone_size: once
v_call: TRBV6-5
cdr3_aa: ASSYSIGTGNSPLH

j_call: TRBJ2-5
clone_size: NA
v_call: TRBV25-1
cdr3_aa: ASSEYRQGQETQY

j_call: TRBJ1-5
clone_size: NA
v_call: TRBV10-3
cdr3_aa: AINSDRNQPQH

j_call: TRBJ1-1
clone_size: NA
v_call: TRBV7-9
cdr3_aa: ASSAQRQGMANTEAF

j_call: TRBJ2-1
clone_size: NA
v_call: TRBV6-5
cdr3_aa: ASSTLAGSYNEQF

j_call: TRBJ2-3
clone_size: NA
v_call: TRBV28
cdr3_aa: ASTPSGREGVDTQY

j_call: TRBJ1-2
clone_size: NA
v_call: TRBV29-1
cdr3_aa: SVEAPGLGGYGYT

j_call: TRBJ2-6
clone_size: NA
v_call: TRBV20-1
cdr3_aa: SASEQPQTSGANVLT

j_call: TRBJ2-7
clone_size: NA
v_call: TRBV5-1
cdr3_aa: ASSLGQGASYEQY

j_call: TRBJ2-7
clone_size: NA
v_call: TRBV3-1/TRBV3-2
cdr3_aa: ASSRAPYEQY

j_call: TRBJ2-1
clone_size: few
v_call: TRBV7-8
cdr3_aa: ASSLGTSGRAQNEQF

j_call: TRBJ1-2
clone_size: NA
v_call: TRBV19
cdr3_aa: ASSIGDRGRGYT

j_call: TRBJ2-7
clone_size: NA
v_call: TRBV7-2
cdr3_aa: ASSSRQGFEQY

j_call: TRBJ2-5
clone_size: NA
v_call: TRBV15
cdr3_aa: ATSRDPVTKAATQY

j_call: TRBJ2-7
clone_size: NA
v_call: TRBV27
cdr3_aa: ASSLSRRLAAHSYEQY

j_call: TRBJ2-2
clone_size: NA
v_call: TRBV12-5
cdr3_aa: ASGLGQGGTGELF

j_call: TRBJ1-2
clone_size: NA
v_call: TRBV15
cdr3_aa: ATSRGGGGVYGYT

j_call: TRBJ2-5
clone_size: NA
v_call: TRBV9
cdr3_aa: ASSVAPTNQETQY

j_call: TRBJ1-5
clone_size: NA
v_call: TRBV19
cdr3_aa: ATQQGRGNQPQH

j_call: TRBJ2-5
clone_size: NA
v_call: TRBV7-2
cdr3_aa: ASSPGLAGIQETQY

j_call: TRBJ2-2
clone_size: NA
v_call: TRBV5-4
cdr3_aa: ASSLELGSGELF

j_call: TRBJ1-5
clone_size: NA
v_call: TRBV5-1
cdr3_aa: ASSLGGGNQPQH

j_call: TRBJ2-2
clone_size: NA
v_call: TRBV28
cdr3_aa: ASSFGQGDTGELF

j_call: TRBJ1-5
clone_size: NA
v_call: TRBV21-1
cdr3_aa: ASSKRRQGNQPQH

j_call: TRBJ1-3
clone_size: NA
v_call: TRBV12-3/TRBV12-4
cdr3_aa: ASSFQAGNTIY

j_call: TRBJ1-2
clone_size: NA
v_call: TRBV30
cdr3_aa: AWSVRQANYGYT

j_call: TRBJ2-4
clone_size: NA
v_call: TRBV7-8
cdr3_aa: ASSFLAGGENIQY

j_call: TRBJ1-5
clone_size: NA
v_call: TRBV15
cdr3_aa: ATGALNQPQH

j_call: TRBJ2-5
clone_size: NA
v_call: TRBV28
cdr3_aa: ASSAGGAGQETQY

j_call: TRBJ2-7
clone_size: NA
v_call: TRBV24-1
cdr3_aa: ATSSRDRVHEQY

j_call: TRBJ1-1
clone_size: NA
v_call: TRBV5-1
cdr3_aa: ASSWKSVGDTEAF

j_call: TRBJ2-7
clone_size: NA
v_call: TRBV29-1
cdr3_aa: SVLDSSYEQY

j_call: TRBJ1-5
clone_size: NA
v_call: TRBV19
cdr3_aa: ASCPAAFNQPQH

j_call: TRBJ2-1
clone_size: once
v_call: TRBV7-3
cdr3_aa: ASSLSATSGSSNEQF

j_call: TRBJ2-7
clone_size: few
v_call: TRBV19
cdr3_aa: ASKGRPETGSLSYEQY

j_call: TRBJ2-2
clone_size: NA
v_call: TRBV11-2
cdr3_aa: ASSPQAGELF

j_call: TRBJ1-5
clone_size: NA
v_call: TRBV27
cdr3_aa: ASRTLTGPRQSNQPQH